The subject of this entry is one T cell receptor beta chain. What it recognizes is unknown. This sample stems from a study of T cell responses to AZD1222 COVID-19 vaccine. Study outcomes and limitations: Among spike-specific TCRs, nearly half reportedly target unmutated variant regions.

The V gene lost 5 bases and the J gene lost 6 bases, with 11 bases spanning the gap. This CDR3 spans 13 amino acids. CDR1 MNHEY and CDR2 SVGAGI come from the germline V gene. Measured with immunoSEQ multiplex PCR; TCRdb has only the in-frame clones, and not every one. The data contain 95,000 to 110,000 clones, around 90% of them seen just once; the ten biggest clones take up about 5%. Here the sequenced sample was peripheral blood, taken on day 0 of AZD1222 vaccination. The rearrangement links TRBV6-5 to TRBJ2-1; tentatively, D is TRBD2 (5 bases). The source is an adult in good health. The CDR3 region has the DNA TGTGCCAGCAGTCTCCGGGATTCCAATGAGCAGTTCTTC. Protein: CASSLRDSNEQFF.